These 32 T cell receptor beta chains share one sample of origin, sequenced in a study of shared T cell receptors in the human thymus. This table comes from immunoSEQ multiplex PCR, and its TCRdb copy is limited to in-frame clones, with some not included. The sample consists of under 700,000 clones, about 80% of them appearing once. This sample was shared with a second study, whose subject was human thymus T cells.

Sequencing was done on a sample of thymocytes. These receptors all stem from a boy under two years old with a congenital heart defect.

This CDR3 is CASSPPGGETQYF. The CDR3 bases are TGTGCCAGCTCACCACCGGGGGGAGAGACCCAGTACTTC. V is TRBV18 and J is TRBJ2-5, with D possibly matching TRBD2 (6 bases). With 0 bases removed from V and 4 bases from J, the gap between germline ends came to 6 bases. The CDR3 is 13 residues long. Germline V gives CDR1 KGHSH, CDR2 LQKENI.

This sequence joins TRBV11-2 and TRBJ2-5; 8 nucleotides line up with TRBD2. With 1 base clipped from V and 3 bases from J, the junction kept 7 bases outside the gene matches. The germline V gene encodes CDR1 SGHAT and CDR2 FQNNGV. The CDR3 covers 16 residues. The CDR3 here is CASSLALLTSEETQYF. The CDR3 bases are TGTGCCAGCAGCTTAGCCCTCTTGACTAGCGAAGAGACCCAGTACTTC.

The chain employs TRBV7-6 and TRBJ1-2; D ambiguous. This CDR3 spans 15 amino acids. Germline loops: CDR1 SGHVS, CDR2 FNYEAQ. Trimming pared 0 bases from V and 2 bases from J, leaving 10 bases between. In DNA, the CDR3 is TGTGCCAGCAGCTTAGCGGTGGAGGAGAACTATGGCTACACCTTC. As protein: CASSLAVEENYGYTF.

The gene calls are TRBV18 and TRBJ2-2; 7 nucleotides align to TRBD1. With 2 bases clipped from V and 2 bases from J, the junction kept 17 bases outside the gene matches. Germline loops: CDR1 KGHSH, CDR2 LQKENI. There are 20 residues in the CDR3. The CDR3 region is CASSPGSPRKGGFNTGELFF. Written as DNA, the CDR3 is TGTGCCAGCTCACCAGGTTCTCCCAGGAAAGGGGGCTTCAACACCGGGGAGCTGTTTTTT.

This chain joins TRBV7-2 and TRBJ2-7, with 12 bases fitting TRBD2. CDR3 length equals 16 residues. Trimming took 5 bases from V and 2 from J; bases not matched to a gene: 7. Germline CDR1 reads SGHTA; CDR2 reads FQGNSA. The DNA of the CDR3 is TGTGCCAGCAGCCCCCGGACTAGCGGGACTCCCTACGAGCAGTACTTC. Translation: CASSPRTSGTPYEQYF.

The J gene is TRBJ2-2, the V gene TRBV6-4; 10 nucleotides agree with TRBD1. Germline assignment: CDR1 MRHNA and CDR2 SNTAGT. The CDR3 is 16 residues long. Germline trimming cut 2 bases from V and 4 bases from J; bases unmatched to any gene: 4. The CDR3 protein is CASSDGGTGATGELFF. For the CDR3, the DNA is TGTGCCAGCAGTGACGGCGGGACAGGGGCCACCGGGGAGCTGTTTTTT.

This clone turned up a few times. The chain employs TRBV27 and TRBJ2-2; D is undetermined. The ends were cut back, 4 bases at V and 1 base at J, with 7 bases in the middle. This CDR3 contains 14 residues. Germline V gene lookup returns CDR1 MNHEY and CDR2 SMNVEV (reference sequence). CDR3 in DNA: TGTGCCAGCAGTTCAAGAGAGAACACCGGGGAGCTGTTTTTT. It codes for CASSSRENTGELFF.

V gene TRBV30 combines with J gene TRBJ1-5; TRBD1 aligns across 8 bases. J was trimmed by 0 bases and V by 0 bases; bases with no gene match: 7. The CDR3 totals 17 residues. Germline V gene lookup returns CDR1 GTSNPN and CDR2 SVGIG (reference sequence). The CDR3 DNA sequence: TGTGCCTGGAGTGTCTCAGGGGGCGCGCATAGCAATCAGCCCCAGCATTTT. It encodes CAWSVSGGAHSNQPQHF.

The J gene is TRBJ2-3, the V gene TRBV19; TRBD1 matches at 12 bases. Germline CDR1 is LNHDA and CDR2 is SQIVND (reference sequence). This CDR3 has 14 amino acids. V gave up 4 bases and J gave up 6 bases; unmatched junction bases: 2. The CDR3: CASSRGQGADTQYF. Written as DNA, the CDR3 is TGTGCCAGTAGTAGGGGACAGGGGGCGGATACGCAGTATTTT.

The genes are TRBV10-2 and TRBJ2-1, with D perhaps TRBD2 (6 bases). This CDR3 has 16 residues. Per the germline V gene, CDR1 is WSHSY and CDR2 is SAAADI. V lost 3 bases to trimming and J lost 7 bases, with 19 bases between them. The CDR3 here is CASSDNPGRGWNEQFF. The CDR3 bases are TGCGCCAGCAGTGATAACCCGGGGCGGGGATGGAATGAGCAGTTCTTC.

The chain uses TRBV7-6 and TRBJ2-6; TRBD1 agrees at 8 bases. CDR1 is SGHVS, CDR2 FNYEAQ, per germline. The trim removed 8 bases at V and 1 base at J, leaving 10 bases unmatched. The CDR3 loop spans 17 amino acids. The CDR3, as DNA: TGTGCCAGCGGGCGCCAGGGGGCTGTATCTGGGGCCAACGTCCTGACTTTC. Its translation: CASGRQGAVSGANVLTF.

This sequence joins TRBV29-1 and TRBJ2-3; possible D gene TRBD2, 5 bases. Germline V gene data show CDR1 as SQVTM and CDR2 as ANQGSEA. V was pared by 6 bases and J by 4 bases, with 14 bases between. CDR3 length: 13 residues. CDR3 residues: CSVSGSAADTQYF. The CDR3 DNA sequence: TGCAGCGTCTCGGGTTCAGCGGCAGATACGCAGTATTTT.

The CDR3 DNA reads as TGTGCCAGCAGCTTAGATGGACAGGGTGCGTACAATGAGCAGTTCTTC. Its protein product is CASSLDGQGAYNEQFF. This rearrangement joins TRBV7-9 to TRBJ2-1; 8 nucleotides agree with TRBD1. Per the germline V gene, CDR1 is SEHNR and CDR2 is FQNEAQ (reference sequence). The CDR3 is 16 amino acids. V shed 1 base, J shed 4 bases, and the junction held 6 bases outside the gene matches.

This chain links TRBV30 with TRBJ2-7, with a weak D call TRBD2 (6 bases). Germline CDR1 is GTSNPN and CDR2 is SVGIG (reference sequence). The V and J ends lost 4 bases and 6 bases respectively, with 13 bases between them. The CDR3 is 12 residues long. In DNA, the CDR3 is TGTGCCTGGAACGGGAGACGGGGCGAGCAGTACTTC. Translation: CAWNGRRGEQYF.

The chain joins TRBV7-2 to TRBJ2-7; 9 bases are shared with TRBD2. Germline V gene lookup returns CDR1 SGHTA and CDR2 FQGNSA. Losses at the gene ends were 5 bases for V and 5 bases for J; bases not matched to a gene: 13. The CDR3 spans 16 residues. CDR3 nucleotide sequence: TGTGCCAGCAGCCAATGGGGTAGCGGGAGTCACGACGAGCAGTACTTC. As protein: CASSQWGSGSHDEQYF.

A few counts support this clone. This chain joins TRBV7-8 and TRBJ2-3, with 9 positions matching TRBD1. V lost 2 bases and J lost 4; bases outside the gene matches: 13. Germline V gene data show CDR1 as SGHVS and CDR2 as FQNEAQ. The CDR3 is 18 residues long. The CDR3 is CASSLWGQGLHGPDTQYF. The CDR3 nucleotides read TGTGCCAGCAGCTTATGGGGACAGGGACTCCACGGGCCAGATACGCAGTATTTT.

The rearrangement links TRBV19 to TRBJ2-7; 15 positions match TRBD2. This CDR3 is 17 amino acids long. CDR1 is LNHDA, CDR2 SQIVND, per germline (reference sequence). J was trimmed by 4 bases and V by 5 bases; bases with no gene match: 9. The CDR3 protein is CASSPTPGTSGRYEQYF. Here the CDR3 DNA reads TGTGCCAGTAGTCCAACCCCCGGGACTAGCGGGAGGTACGAGCAGTACTTC.

The chain couples TRBV11-2 to TRBJ2-7; 10 positions match TRBD1. Per germline, CDR1 SGHAT and CDR2 FQNNGV. CDR3 length equals 18 residues. Unmatched junction bases numbered 15, after V lost 5 bases and J lost 2 bases. The DNA for the CDR3 is TGTGCCAGCAGCCTTAGACGAGGGGGGGACAGGGGCACCTACGAGCAGTACTTC. It translates to CASSLRRGGDRGTYEQYF. The full variable domain, in which reference TRBV11-2 and TRBJ2-7 provide the parts outside the CDR3, is EAGVAQSPRYKIIEKRQSVAFWCNPISGHATLYWYQQILGQGPKLLIQFQNNGVVDDSQLPKDRFSAERLKGVDSTLKIQPAKLEDSAVYLCASSLRRGGDRGTYEQYFGPGTRLTVT.

A few counts support this clone. The rearrangement joins TRBV28 to TRBJ2-7; TRBD2 matches at 8 bases. The CDR3 is 15 amino acids. Germline V gene sequence: CDR1 MDHEN, CDR2 SYDVKM. J lost 5 bases, V lost 8 bases, and 14 bases had no gene match. CDR3 bases: TGTGCCAGCCCCCCAGCGGGAGAGTCAAACGACGAGCAGTACTTC. Protein product: CASPPAGESNDEQYF.

The chain recombines TRBV28 with TRBJ2-6, with D possibly TRBD1 on 5 matching bases. The CDR3 has 18 amino acids. Germline values: CDR1 MDHEN, CDR2 SYDVKM. V gave up 7 bases and J gave up 0 bases, with 19 bases separating them. CDR3 bases: TGTGCCAGCACCCCCAACAGGAGATTACTCTCTGGGGCCAACGTCCTGACTTTC. Its translation: CASTPNRRLLSGANVLTF.

This chain connects TRBV6-4 to TRBJ1-1, with 7 bases identical to TRBD1. The V gene end was trimmed by 9 bases and the J gene end by 1 base; junction bases not matched to a gene: 5. The CDR3 has 13 residues. The V gene's germline CDR1 is MRHNA and CDR2 SNTAGT. Here the CDR3 reads CASRQGGNTEAFF. CDR3 bases: TGTGCCAGTCGACAGGGTGGGAACACTGAAGCTTTCTTT.

The chain carries TRBV27 and TRBJ2-1, with 7 bases that match TRBD1. The junction had 10 bases not matched to a gene; V was cut back by 0 bases and J by 5 bases. Germline loops: CDR1 MNHEY, CDR2 SMNVEV (reference sequence). The CDR3 is 17 amino acids. CDR3 bases: TGTGCCAGCAGTTTATCGACGACAGGGCCCATGGACAATGAGCAGTTCTTC. The encoded protein is CASSLSTTGPMDNEQFF.

The chain joins TRBV25-1 to TRBJ2-1; 9 positions agree with TRBD2. V trimming: 5 bases; J trimming: 14 bases; junction bases outside the gene matches: 16. Germline CDR1 and CDR2: MGHDK and SYGVNS. CDR3 length equals 15 residues. As DNA, the CDR3 is TGTGCCAGCAGTCCCCTTAAGGGTAGCGGGAGAGGGAAGTTCTTC. Amino acid sequence: CASSPLKGSGRGKFF.

This chain links TRBV6-5 with TRBJ2-1, with a weak D call TRBD1 (6 bases). The CDR3 has 14 amino acids. The V and J ends lost 2 bases and 6 bases respectively, with 11 bases between them. Germline CDR1 is MNHEY and CDR2 is SVGAGI. In DNA, the CDR3 is TGTGCCAGCAGTTACCAAACAGGGCGCAATGAGCAGTTCTTC. Residues: CASSYQTGRNEQFF.

The chain has TRBV12-5 and TRBJ2-1, with 12 bases lining up with TRBD2. The CDR3 totals 17 residues. Trimming removed 0 bases from V and 4 bases from J; junction bases left unmatched: 4. From germline, CDR1 is LGHNT and CDR2 FRNRAP. CDR3 DNA sequence: TGTGCTAGTGGTTTGGTACGAGGGACTAGCGGGTACAATGAGCAGTTCTTC. Amino acids: CASGLVRGTSGYNEQFF.

This chain connects TRBV5-6 to TRBJ2-5; 7 bases fit TRBD2. J was trimmed by 1 base and V by 5 bases; bases with no gene match: 8. Germline CDR1 reads SGHDT; CDR2 reads YYEEEE. The CDR3 runs to 15 residues. The CDR3 coding sequence is TGTGCCAGCAGTTCTCGGGGAGGGCCCCAAGAGACCCAGTACTTC. Translating gives CASSSRGGPQETQYF.

The V gene is TRBV20-1, the J gene TRBJ2-7; TRBD2 is a possible D gene (5 bases). This CDR3 has 11 residues. Germline loops: CDR1 DFQATT, CDR2 SNEGSKA (reference sequence). The ends were cut back, 5 bases at V and 4 bases at J, with 9 bases in the middle. CDR3 nucleotide sequence: TGCAGTGCTCCTCTAGCTTACGAGCAGTACTTC. Translation: CSAPLAYEQYF.

Written as DNA, the CDR3 is TGTGCCACCAGCCTCGGCCGGGACAGGAGGATCTATGGCTACACCTTC. The encoded protein is CATSLGRDRRIYGYTF. The rearrangement links TRBV15 to TRBJ1-2, with TRBD1 matching 8 bases. From germline, CDR1 is LNHNV and CDR2 YYDKDF (reference sequence). V was pared by 5 bases and J by 4 bases, with 12 bases of the junction left unmatched. The CDR3 length is 16 residues.

This chain uses TRBV12-2 with TRBJ2-7; the D segment call TRBD1 is taken from the table without a DNA check. TRBV12-2 is a recognized pseudogene. This CDR3 contains 14 residues. CDR3 bases: TGTGCAAGTCGCTTGAACATGTACCTCTACGAGCAGTACTTC. Translating gives CASRLNMYLYEQYF.

The V and J genes are TRBV27 and TRBJ2-4, with 7 nucleotides matching TRBD1. The germline gives CDR1 MNHEY, CDR2 SMNVEV (reference sequence). The CDR3 sequence is 13 residues long. Germline trimming cut 7 bases from V and 5 bases from J; bases unmatched to any gene: 5. DNA of the CDR3: TGTGCCAGCAAACGTCAGGGGGAAAACATTCAGTACTTC. Its protein is CASKRQGENIQYF.

The chain is built from TRBV15 and TRBJ1-6; no definite D call. CDR3 length: 15 residues. Per the germline V gene, CDR1 is LNHNV and CDR2 is YYDKDF (reference sequence). Trimming cost V 6 bases and J 13 bases, with 22 bases left between them. The CDR3 sequence: CATSTGPFPLSPLHF. In DNA, the CDR3 is TGTGCCACCAGTACGGGTCCCTTCCCTTTATCGCCCCTCCACTTT.

The rearrangement links TRBV14 to TRBJ2-5, with 10 bases lining up with TRBD2. The germline gives CDR1 SGHDN, CDR2 FVKESK. V was pared by 3 bases and J by 1 base, with 8 bases of the junction left unmatched. This CDR3 is built from 17 residues. CDR3 loop: CASSQWAIAGGQETQYF. CDR3 nucleotide sequence: TGTGCCAGCAGCCAGTGGGCGATAGCGGGAGGCCAAGAGACCCAGTACTTC.